The following is a TCR beta chain sequence with its context. The antigen is not known. This sample was taken from a study of T cell responses to AZD1222 COVID-19 vaccine. Study-level points and caveats: Sampled repertoires all dated from after the peak T cell response. The breadth and depth of Spike-specific TCRs increased once two AZD1222 doses had been given. At baseline, just five to seven AZD1222 recipients tested seropositive. The donors showed a predominance of white British ancestry and of females, with possible underestimation of clonal diversity.

Data came from immunoSEQ multiplex PCR; TCRdb stores just in-frame clones and leaves some out. There are under 150,000 clones in the sample; about 89% occur only once, and roughly 2.9% lies in the top ten. The sequence was obtained from an adult in good health. The sample here was peripheral blood, taken on day 0 of MenACWY control vaccination.

The CDR3 bases are TGCGCCAGCAGCCAAGTTAGACAGGATCTCTACGAGCAGTACTTC. This sequence encodes CASSQVRQDLYEQYF. The V and J genes are TRBV4-1 and TRBJ2-7, with a possible D match to TRBD1 (6 bases). Germline V gene data show CDR1 as MGHRA and CDR2 as YSYEKL. Trimming stripped 1 base from V and 3 bases from J, with 13 bases between. The CDR3 totals 15 residues.